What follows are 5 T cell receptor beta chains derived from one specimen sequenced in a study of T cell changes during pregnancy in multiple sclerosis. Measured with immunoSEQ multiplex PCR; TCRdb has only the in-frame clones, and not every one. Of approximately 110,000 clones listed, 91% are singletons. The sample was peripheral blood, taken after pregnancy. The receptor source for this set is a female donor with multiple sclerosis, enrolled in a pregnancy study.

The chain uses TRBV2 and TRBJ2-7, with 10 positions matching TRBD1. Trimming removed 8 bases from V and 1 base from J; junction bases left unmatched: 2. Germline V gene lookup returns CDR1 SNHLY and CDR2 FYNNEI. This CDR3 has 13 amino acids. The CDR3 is CASEGQGSYEQYF. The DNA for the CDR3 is TGTGCCAGCGAGGGACAGGGGTCCTACGAGCAGTACTTC. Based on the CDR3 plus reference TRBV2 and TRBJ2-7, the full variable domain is EPEVTQTPSHQVTQMGQEVILRCVPISNHLYFYWYRQILGQKVEFLVSFYNNEISEKSEIFDDQFSVERPDGSNFTLKIRSTKLEDSAMYFCASEGQGSYEQYFGPGTRLTVT.

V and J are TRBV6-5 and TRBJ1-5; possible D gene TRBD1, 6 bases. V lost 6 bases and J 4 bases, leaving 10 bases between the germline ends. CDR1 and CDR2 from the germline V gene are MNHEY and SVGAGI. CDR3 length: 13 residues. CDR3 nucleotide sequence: TGTGCCAGCAGACAGGGAGTAAATCAGCCCCAGCATTTT. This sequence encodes CASRQGVNQPQHF.

This CDR3 is CASSLPTGNIHGYTF. In DNA, the CDR3 is TGTGCCAGCAGCTTGCCGACAGGGAACATTCATGGCTACACCTTC. The chain links TRBV5-4 to TRBJ1-2; 7 bases agree with TRBD1. Germline trimming cut 1 base from V and 6 bases from J; bases unmatched to any gene: 9. The CDR3 extends over 15 amino acids. Germline values: CDR1 SGHNT, CDR2 YYREEE (reference sequence). Full variable domain (rest looked up from reference TRBV5-4 and TRBJ1-2): ETGVTQSPTHLIKTRGQQVTLRCSSQSGHNTVSWYQQALGQGPQFIFQYYREEENGRGNFPPRFSGLQFPNYSSELNVNALELDDSALYLCASSLPTGNIHGYTFGSGTRLTVV.

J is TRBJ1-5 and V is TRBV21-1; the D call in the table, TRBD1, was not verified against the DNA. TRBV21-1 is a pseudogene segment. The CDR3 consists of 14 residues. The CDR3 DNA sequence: TGTGCCAGCAGCCTAGGGGCAGGTAATCAGCCCCAGCATTTT. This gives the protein CASSLGAGNQPQHF.

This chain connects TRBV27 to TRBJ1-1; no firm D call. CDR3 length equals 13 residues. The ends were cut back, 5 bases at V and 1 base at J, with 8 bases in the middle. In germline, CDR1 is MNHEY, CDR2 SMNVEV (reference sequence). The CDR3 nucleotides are TGTGCCAGCAGTACAGTGGAGAACACTGAAGCTTTCTTT. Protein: CASSTVENTEAFF.